These 26 T cell receptor beta chains were all obtained from the same sample, sequenced in a study of PD-L1 blockade in urothelial cancer. Measured with immunoSEQ multiplex PCR; TCRdb has only the in-frame clones, and not every one. The sample consists of 45,000 to 60,000 clones, approximately 90% of them appearing once. The time point is: peripheral blood 6 weeks after treatment start. The sequences come from PBMCs, collected around atezolizumab (anti-PD-L1) treatment. These receptors originate from a man aged 55 to 70 with urothelial cancer.

The chain has TRBV5-4 and TRBJ1-1; D is unclear. Germline V gene lookup returns CDR1 SGHNT and CDR2 YYREEE (reference sequence). V lost 5 bases and J lost 7, with 15 bases in between. The CDR3 length is 13 residues. The CDR3 DNA sequence: TGTGCCAGCAGTAATTTCCGGGTTGTTGAAGCTTTCTTT. Residues: CASSNFRVVEAFF.

The genes are TRBV5-1 and TRBJ2-5; D might be TRBD1 (5 bases). This CDR3 has 15 residues. The germline gives CDR1 SGHRS, CDR2 YFSETQ. Trimming left V 0 bases short and J 4 bases short, with 13 bases between. Here the CDR3 DNA reads TGCGCCAGCAGCTTGGGACAGCCTTCACGAGAGACCCAGTACTTC. It is translated as CASSLGQPSRETQYF.

This chain joins TRBV14 and TRBJ2-7, with TRBD1 matching over 9 bases. With V trimmed by 4 bases and J by 2 bases, 6 bases remained unmatched. Per germline, CDR1 SGHDN and CDR2 FVKESK. This CDR3 is 15 amino acids long. The CDR3 here is CASSPPGQGTYEQYF. In DNA, the CDR3 is TGTGCCAGCAGCCCGCCGGGACAGGGTACCTACGAGCAGTACTTC.

The gene calls are TRBV19 and TRBJ1-6; D call uncertain. Germline V lookup: CDR1 LNHDA, CDR2 SQIVND (reference sequence). The CDR3 is 15 amino acids. Between the trimmed V and J ends, which lost 5 bases and 4 bases, there was a span of 12 bases. The CDR3 region has the DNA TGTGCCAGTAGTGAGGAGAGTTTGTATAATTCACCCCTCCACTTT. Protein product: CASSEESLYNSPLHF.

This clone was recorded once. The chain couples TRBV6-5 to TRBJ1-6; 7 nucleotides align to TRBD1. The J segment lost 7 bases and the V segment lost 0 bases, leaving 6 bases of the junction unmatched. Per the germline V gene, CDR1 is MNHEY and CDR2 is SVGAGI. The CDR3 consists of 16 residues. The CDR3 nucleotides are TGTGCCAGCAGTTACTCGACCGGGACAGTGAATTCACCCCTCCACTTT. Translating gives CASSYSTGTVNSPLHF.

The CDR3 protein is CASSWDSSGANVLTF. The CDR3 coding sequence is TGTGCCAGCAGTTGGGACAGCTCTGGGGCCAACGTCCTGACTTTC. The genes are TRBV28 and TRBJ2-6; 7 bases match TRBD1. The CDR3 spans 15 residues. V was clipped by 4 bases and J by 0 bases; unmatched bases: 0. Germline V gene data show CDR1 as MDHEN and CDR2 as SYDVKM.

V is TRBV4-3 and J is TRBJ2-5; TRBD2 matches at 10 bases. The V and J ends lost 1 base and 5 bases, in that order; junction bases with no gene match: 10. The CDR3 spans 17 residues. Germline-derived CDR1 and CDR2 are LGHNA and YSLEER. The CDR3: CASSQGSIAGGGETQYF. CDR3 in DNA: TGCGCCAGCAGCCAAGGGTCGATAGCGGGAGGAGGTGAGACCCAGTACTTC.

The chain employs TRBV14 and TRBJ1-2, with 10 positions matching TRBD1. With 3 bases clipped from V and 4 bases from J, the junction kept 8 bases outside the gene matches. The CDR3 is 16 residues long. Per the germline V gene, CDR1 is SGHDN and CDR2 is FVKESK. The DNA for the CDR3 is TGTGCCAGCAGCCAGCAGGACAGGGGGGTTCTCTATGGCTACACCTTC. It translates to CASSQQDRGVLYGYTF.

The chain employs TRBV28 and TRBJ1-5; 8 nucleotides match TRBD1. Germline CDR1 reads MDHEN; CDR2 reads SYDVKM. J gave up 4 bases and V 2 bases, and 1 base lay outside the gene matches. The CDR3 is made up of 14 amino acids. The DNA for the CDR3 is TGTGCCAGCAGTTTAACAGGGGGTAATCAGCCCCAGCATTTT. It codes for CASSLTGGNQPQHF. Based on the CDR3 plus reference TRBV28 and TRBJ1-5, the full variable domain is DVKVTQSSRYLVKRTGEKVFLECVQDMDHENMFWYRQDPGLGLRLIYFSYDVKMKEKGDIPEGYSVSREKKERFSLILESASTNQTSMYLCASSLTGGNQPQHFGDGTRLSIL.

The chain recombines TRBV5-1 with TRBJ2-7, with TRBD1 matching 9 bases. The CDR3 spans 16 residues. In germline, CDR1 is SGHRS, CDR2 YFSETQ. J was trimmed by 3 bases and V by 0 bases; bases with no gene match: 7. CDR3 loop: CASSLDPGTGRYEQYF. The CDR3 nucleotides read TGCGCCAGCAGCTTGGACCCCGGGACAGGGCGCTACGAGCAGTACTTC.

The gene calls are TRBV7-2 and TRBJ1-2, with 9 nucleotides matching TRBD1. The germline V gene has CDR1 SGHTA and CDR2 FQGNSA. The CDR3 is 16 residues long. After removal of 5 bases from V and 4 bases from J, the junction contained 11 bases not matched to a gene. In DNA form, the CDR3 reads TGTGCCAGCAGCGTAGAAGGGACAGGGCGGGGCTATGGCTACACCTTC. Translated: CASSVEGTGRGYGYTF.

CDR3 nucleotide sequence: TGCGCCAGCAGCTTGGGACAGGGGGCTGCGGAAGCTTTCTTT. This gives the protein CASSLGQGAAEAFF. The V call is TRBV5-1, the J call TRBJ1-1; 10 bases match TRBD1. V lost 0 bases and J lost 8; bases outside the gene matches: 4. The CDR3 consists of 14 residues. Germline V gives CDR1 SGHRS, CDR2 YFSETQ.

This sequence joins TRBV5-1 and TRBJ2-3, with D maybe TRBD2 (5 bases). Germline loops: CDR1 SGHRS, CDR2 YFSETQ. V was clipped by 0 bases and J by 2 bases, with 7 bases between them. This CDR3 has 14 residues. This chain's CDR3 is CASSLGTYTDTQYF. CDR3 bases: TGCGCCAGCAGCTTGGGGACTTACACAGATACGCAGTATTTT.

This chain joins TRBV5-1 and TRBJ2-7, with 7 bases fitting TRBD1. The CDR3 contains 14 residues. Germline-derived CDR1 and CDR2 are SGHRS and YFSETQ. V was clipped by 0 bases and J by 2 bases; unmatched bases: 2. CDR3 bases: TGCGCCAGCAGCTTGGTTCAGGGGGCCTACGAGCAGTACTTC. Translating it yields CASSLVQGAYEQYF.

A few counts support this clone. The V and J genes are TRBV30 and TRBJ1-2, with a tentative D call TRBD1 (5 bases). The CDR3 consists of 14 residues. V lost 0 bases, J lost 7 bases, and 15 bases lay in between. Germline V gene sequence: CDR1 GTSNPN, CDR2 SVGIG (reference sequence). The CDR3 sequence is CAWSVSLGRGGYTF. In DNA form, the CDR3 reads TGTGCCTGGAGTGTATCCCTGGGAAGGGGTGGCTACACCTTC.

The V call is TRBV27, the J call TRBJ2-7; D unresolved. Trimming stripped 4 bases from V and 8 bases from J, with 9 bases between. Germline values: CDR1 MNHEY, CDR2 SMNVEV (reference sequence). This CDR3 has 11 residues. The CDR3 nucleotides read TGTGCCAGCAGTTCCCCCAGAAAGCAGTACTTC. Translating gives CASSSPRKQYF.

The genes are TRBV2 and TRBJ1-3; the D gene is possibly TRBD1 (6 bases). V lost 8 bases and J 0 bases, leaving 14 bases between the germline ends. Germline V lookup: CDR1 SNHLY, CDR2 FYNNEI. The CDR3 is 15 residues long. In DNA form, the CDR3 reads TGTGCCAGCCGACAGGAGGCCTTCTCTGGAAACACCATATATTTT. It is translated as CASRQEAFSGNTIYF.

This clone has a handful of counts. The chain links TRBV6-6 to TRBJ1-1, with TRBD1 identical over 9 bases. CDR3 length: 14 amino acids. Trimming at V came to 8 bases and at J to 3 bases, leaving 7 bases not matched to a gene. Germline loops: CDR1 MNHNY, CDR2 SVGAGI (reference sequence). The CDR3 DNA follows: TGTGCCAGCCGGACAGGGGAAAGATACACTGAAGCTTTCTTT. Translation: CASRTGERYTEAFF.

The rearrangement uses TRBV29-1 and TRBJ2-1; possibly TRBD1 for D (5 bases). The V gene lost 4 bases and the J gene lost 5 bases, with 9 bases spanning the gap. Germline V gene data show CDR1 as SQVTM and CDR2 as ANQGSEA. This CDR3 region has 12 residues. CDR3 region: CSVGAGNNEQFF. In DNA form, the CDR3 reads TGCAGCGTTGGGGCAGGGAACAATGAGCAGTTCTTC.

This chain joins TRBV21-1 and TRBJ2-7; the table's D call, TRBD2, was not checked against the DNA. TRBV21-1 is given as a pseudogene. The CDR3 length is 14 residues. DNA of the CDR3: TGTGCCAGCCCCCCAGCTCGAGGAAGCTGGCAGCAGTACTTC. Translating gives CASPPARGSWQQYF.

The chain recombines TRBV27 with TRBJ2-2; 7 positions agree with TRBD2. The CDR3 sequence is 15 residues long. V shed 2 bases, J shed 3 bases, and the junction held 3 bases outside the gene matches. The germline gives CDR1 MNHEY, CDR2 SMNVEV (reference sequence). The CDR3 nucleotides read TGTGCCAGCAGTTTACTAGCGGCTGACACCGGGGAGCTGTTTTTT. This encodes CASSLLAADTGELFF.

This rearrangement joins TRBV6-5 to TRBJ2-5, with a weak D call TRBD1 (5 bases). There are 14 residues in the CDR3. V gave up 3 bases and J gave up 3 bases, with 11 bases separating them. The germline V gene has CDR1 MNHEY and CDR2 SVGAGI. CDR3 protein: CASSYGSQEETQYF. The CDR3 nucleotides read TGTGCCAGCAGTTATGGTTCACAGGAAGAGACCCAGTACTTC.

This clone was detected once. The chain has TRBV5-4 and TRBJ2-5, with 8 bases matching TRBD1. The CDR3 runs 16 residues. CDR1 is SGHNT, CDR2 YYREEE, per germline (reference sequence). Trimming at V came to 4 bases and at J to 2 bases, leaving 10 bases not matched to a gene. The chain's CDR3 is CASSKTGTGGQETQYF. The CDR3 DNA reads as TGTGCCAGCAGCAAAACCGGGACAGGAGGACAAGAGACCCAGTACTTC.

The gene calls are TRBV6-6 and TRBJ2-5; 8 positions match TRBD2. CDR1 is MNHNY and CDR2 is SVGAGI in the germline V gene (reference sequence). The ends lost 6 bases at V and 2 bases at J; junction bases unmatched: 5. This CDR3 spans 14 amino acids. CDR3 loop: CASRLGGGQETQYF. Here the CDR3 DNA reads TGTGCCAGCAGACTGGGCGGGGGGCAAGAGACCCAGTACTTC.

The V and J genes are TRBV6-1 and TRBJ1-5, with D perhaps matching TRBD1 (5 bases). This CDR3 is 15 amino acids long. V was cut by 2 bases and J by 6 bases, with 14 bases left in between. Germline lookup yields CDR1 MNHNS and CDR2 SASEGT. The CDR3 region is CASSEPSQEIQPQHF. Written as DNA, the CDR3 is TGTGCCAGCAGTGAACCCTCACAGGAGATTCAGCCCCAGCATTTT.

V and J are TRBV10-1 and TRBJ2-2; D is perhaps TRBD2 (6 bases). The CDR3 length is 16 residues. V lost 2 bases, J lost 8 bases, and 18 bases lay in between. Germline V gene data show CDR1 as WNHNN and CDR2 as SYGVQD (reference sequence). CDR3 bases: TGCGCCAGCAGTGAGCCATTTGGCGGGGCCTCTGGGGAGCTGTTTTTT. Its protein is CASSEPFGGASGELFF.